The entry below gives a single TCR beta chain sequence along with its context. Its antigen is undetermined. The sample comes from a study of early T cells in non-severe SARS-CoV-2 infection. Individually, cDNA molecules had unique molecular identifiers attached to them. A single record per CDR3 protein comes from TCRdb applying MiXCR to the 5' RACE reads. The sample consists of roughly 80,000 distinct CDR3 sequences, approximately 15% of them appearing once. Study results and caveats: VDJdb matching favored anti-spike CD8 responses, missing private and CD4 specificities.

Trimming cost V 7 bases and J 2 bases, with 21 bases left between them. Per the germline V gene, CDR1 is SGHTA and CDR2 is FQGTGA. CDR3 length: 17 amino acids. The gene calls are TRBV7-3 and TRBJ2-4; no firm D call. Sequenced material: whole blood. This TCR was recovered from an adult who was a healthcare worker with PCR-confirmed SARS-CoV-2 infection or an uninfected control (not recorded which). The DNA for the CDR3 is TGTGCCAGCACCTCTGCTACGGCCCGGGTGCCCAAAAACATTCAGTACTTC. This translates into CASTSATARVPKNIQYF.